Sequencing of this TCR beta chain was carried out in a study of blood T cell repertoires in COVID-19. The ends lost 5 bases at V and 4 bases at J; junction bases unmatched: 12. CDR3 length: 16 residues. Germline loops: CDR1 SGHNT, CDR2 YYREEE (reference sequence). Recovered status applied to Cohort 3 donors who had two consecutive negative PCRs. It also applied to those with clearance or with symptom resolution. In the original analysis: Reference gene primers were amplified, and this amplification served to estimate nucleated cell counts. Here immunoSEQ multiplex PCR was the method, and the copy in TCRdb shows in-frame clones only, minus some. Clone size and the V and J calls come from that table; the DNA yielded D and trimming. The repertoire holds about 190,000 clones, with roughly 82% as singletons.

The TCR comes from a woman aged 30 to 39 who had recovered from COVID-19. J is TRBJ2-1 and V is TRBV5-4; 7 bases are a match to TRBD1. The material sequenced was PBMCs or T cells enriched from blood (not recorded which). This CDR3 reads CASSRTGTVSYNEQFF. DNA of the CDR3: TGTGCCAGCAGTCGTACCGGGACAGTATCTTACAATGAGCAGTTCTTC.